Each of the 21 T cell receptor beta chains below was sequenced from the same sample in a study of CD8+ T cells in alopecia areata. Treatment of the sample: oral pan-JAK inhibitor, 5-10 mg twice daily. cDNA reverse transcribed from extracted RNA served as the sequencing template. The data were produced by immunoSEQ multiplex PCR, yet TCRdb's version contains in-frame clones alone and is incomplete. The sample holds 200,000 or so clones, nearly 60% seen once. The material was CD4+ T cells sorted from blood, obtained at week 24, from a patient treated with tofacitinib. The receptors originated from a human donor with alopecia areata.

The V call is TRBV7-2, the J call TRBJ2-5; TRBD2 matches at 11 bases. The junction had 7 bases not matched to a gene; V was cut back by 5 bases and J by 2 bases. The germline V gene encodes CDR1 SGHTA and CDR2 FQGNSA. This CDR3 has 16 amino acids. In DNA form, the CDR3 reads TGTGCCAGCAGCCCGTGGATAGCGGGAGGGCAAGAGACCCAGTACTTC. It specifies CASSPWIAGGQETQYF.

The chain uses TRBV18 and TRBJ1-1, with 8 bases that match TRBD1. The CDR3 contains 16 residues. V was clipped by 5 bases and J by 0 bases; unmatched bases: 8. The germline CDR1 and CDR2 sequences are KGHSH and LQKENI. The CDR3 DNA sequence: TGTGCCAGCTCAACAAACAGGGGGAACATGAACACTGAAGCTTTCTTT. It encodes CASSTNRGNMNTEAFF.

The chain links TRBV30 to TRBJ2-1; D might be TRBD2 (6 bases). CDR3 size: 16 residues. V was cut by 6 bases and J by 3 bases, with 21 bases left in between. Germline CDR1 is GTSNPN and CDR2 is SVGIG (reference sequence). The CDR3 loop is CACYPRPSEHYNEQFF. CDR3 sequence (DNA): TGTGCCTGTTACCCCCGGCCTAGCGAACACTACAATGAGCAGTTCTTC.

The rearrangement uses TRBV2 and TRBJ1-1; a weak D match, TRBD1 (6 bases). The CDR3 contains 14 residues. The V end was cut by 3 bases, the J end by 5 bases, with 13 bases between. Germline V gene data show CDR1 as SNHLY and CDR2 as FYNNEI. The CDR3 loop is CASSEVRGLTEAFF. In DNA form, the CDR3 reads TGTGCCAGCAGTGAGGTCAGGGGCCTAACTGAAGCTTTCTTT.

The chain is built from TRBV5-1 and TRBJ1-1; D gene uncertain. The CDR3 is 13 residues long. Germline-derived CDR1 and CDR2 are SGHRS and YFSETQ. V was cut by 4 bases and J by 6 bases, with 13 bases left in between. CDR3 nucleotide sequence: TGCGCCAGCAGCGCCCTTGGCAGATCTGAAGCTTTCTTT. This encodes CASSALGRSEAFF.

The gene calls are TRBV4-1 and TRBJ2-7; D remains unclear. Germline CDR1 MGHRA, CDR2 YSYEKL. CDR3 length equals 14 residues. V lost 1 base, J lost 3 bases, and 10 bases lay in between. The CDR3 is CASSQVKGNYEQYF. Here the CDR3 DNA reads TGCGCCAGCAGCCAAGTCAAGGGCAACTACGAGCAGTACTTC.

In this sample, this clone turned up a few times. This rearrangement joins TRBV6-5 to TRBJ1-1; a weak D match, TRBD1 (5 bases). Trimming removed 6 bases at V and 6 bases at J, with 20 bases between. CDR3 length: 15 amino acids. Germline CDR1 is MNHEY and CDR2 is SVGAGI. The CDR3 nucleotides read TGTGCCAGCAGACAAAGCAGGGTATTAAGATCTGAAGCTTTCTTT. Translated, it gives CASRQSRVLRSEAFF.

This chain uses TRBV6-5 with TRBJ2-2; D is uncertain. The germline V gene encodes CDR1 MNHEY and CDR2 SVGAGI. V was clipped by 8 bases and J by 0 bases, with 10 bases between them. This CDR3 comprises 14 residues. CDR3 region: CASRSRPNTGELFF. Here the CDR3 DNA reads TGTGCCAGCCGATCAAGGCCGAACACCGGGGAGCTGTTTTTT.

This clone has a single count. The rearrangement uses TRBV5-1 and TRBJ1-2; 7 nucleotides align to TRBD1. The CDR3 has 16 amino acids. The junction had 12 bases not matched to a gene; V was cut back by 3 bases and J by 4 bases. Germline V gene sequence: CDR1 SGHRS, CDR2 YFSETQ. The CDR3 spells CASSWGRDRLGYGYTF. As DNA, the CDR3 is TGCGCCAGCAGCTGGGGCCGGGACAGACTTGGCTATGGCTACACCTTC.

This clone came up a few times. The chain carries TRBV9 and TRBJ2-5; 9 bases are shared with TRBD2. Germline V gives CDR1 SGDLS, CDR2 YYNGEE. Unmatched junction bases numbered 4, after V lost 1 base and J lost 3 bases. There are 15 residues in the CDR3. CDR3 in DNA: TGTGCCAGCAGCGTAAGCGGGGGGACCAAAGAGACCCAGTACTTC. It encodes CASSVSGGTKETQYF.

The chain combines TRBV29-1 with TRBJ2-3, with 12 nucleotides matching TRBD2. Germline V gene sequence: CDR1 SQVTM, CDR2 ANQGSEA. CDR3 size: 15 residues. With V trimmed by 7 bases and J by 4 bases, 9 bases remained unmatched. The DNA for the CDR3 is TGCAGCGCTCAGACTAGCGGGAGCCCCGCAGATACGCAGTATTTT. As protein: CSAQTSGSPADTQYF.

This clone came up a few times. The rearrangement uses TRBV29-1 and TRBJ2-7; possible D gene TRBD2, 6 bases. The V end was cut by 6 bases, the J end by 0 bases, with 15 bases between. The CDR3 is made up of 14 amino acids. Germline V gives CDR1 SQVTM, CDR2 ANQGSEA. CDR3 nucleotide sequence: TGCAGCGTGACTGGGACTGAAAGCTCCTACGAGCAGTACTTC. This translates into CSVTGTESSYEQYF.

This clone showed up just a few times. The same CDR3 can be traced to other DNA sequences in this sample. CDR3 loop: CASSPTSSGANVLTF. For the CDR3, the DNA is TGTGCCAGCTCACCAACAAGCTCTGGGGCCAACGTCCTGACTTTC. The V and J genes are TRBV18 and TRBJ2-6, with no clear D. This CDR3 has 15 amino acids. The germline V and J ends were trimmed by 2 bases and 0 bases, with 5 bases remaining between them. Per germline, CDR1 KGHSH and CDR2 LQKENI.

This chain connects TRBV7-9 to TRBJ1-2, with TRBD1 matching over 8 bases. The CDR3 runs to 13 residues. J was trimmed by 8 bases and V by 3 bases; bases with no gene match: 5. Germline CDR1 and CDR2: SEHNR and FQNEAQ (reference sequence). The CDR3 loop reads CASSLDRVNGYTF. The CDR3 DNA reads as TGTGCCAGCAGCTTGGACAGGGTGAACGGCTACACCTTC.

CDR3 in DNA: TGTGCCAGTAGACCCACACTCCAAGGGAACACTGAAGCTTTCTTT. Its translation: CASRPTLQGNTEAFF. The V and J genes are TRBV19 and TRBJ1-1; D is unclear. V lost 6 bases and J lost 1, with 15 bases in between. Germline CDR1 and CDR2: LNHDA and SQIVND (reference sequence). This CDR3 is built from 15 residues.

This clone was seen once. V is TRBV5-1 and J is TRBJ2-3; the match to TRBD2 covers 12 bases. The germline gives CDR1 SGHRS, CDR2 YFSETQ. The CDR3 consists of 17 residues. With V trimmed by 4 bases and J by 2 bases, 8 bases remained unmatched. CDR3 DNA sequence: TGCGCCAGCAGCCACACGACTAGCGGGGGCCCCACAGATACGCAGTATTTT. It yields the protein CASSHTTSGGPTDTQYF.

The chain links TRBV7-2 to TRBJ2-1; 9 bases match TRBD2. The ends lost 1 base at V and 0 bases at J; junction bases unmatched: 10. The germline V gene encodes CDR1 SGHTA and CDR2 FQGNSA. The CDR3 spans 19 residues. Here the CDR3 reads CASSLGLAGWSASYNEQFF. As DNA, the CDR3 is TGTGCCAGCAGCTTAGGGCTAGCGGGGTGGTCAGCCTCCTACAATGAGCAGTTCTTC. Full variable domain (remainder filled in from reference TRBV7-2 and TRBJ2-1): GAGVSQSPSNKVTEKGKDVELRCDPISGHTALYWYRQSLGQGLEFLIYFQGNSAPDKSGLPSDRFSAERTGGSVSTLTIQRTQQEDSAVYLCASSLGLAGWSASYNEQFFGPGTRLTVL.

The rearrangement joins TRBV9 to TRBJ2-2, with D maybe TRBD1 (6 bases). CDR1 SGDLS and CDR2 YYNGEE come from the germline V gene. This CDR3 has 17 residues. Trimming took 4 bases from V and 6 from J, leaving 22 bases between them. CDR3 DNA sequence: TGTGCCAGCAGCCCGACAGGACTCGGGACCTTTTCCGGGGAGCTGTTTTTT. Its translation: CASSPTGLGTFSGELFF.

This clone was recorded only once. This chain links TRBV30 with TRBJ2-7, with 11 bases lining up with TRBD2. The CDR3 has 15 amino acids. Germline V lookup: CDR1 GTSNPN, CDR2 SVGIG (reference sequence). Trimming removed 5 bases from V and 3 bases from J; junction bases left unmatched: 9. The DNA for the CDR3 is TGTGCCTGGTCCCAGGGGGGACTAGCGGTCTACGAGCAGTACTTC. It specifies CAWSQGGLAVYEQYF.

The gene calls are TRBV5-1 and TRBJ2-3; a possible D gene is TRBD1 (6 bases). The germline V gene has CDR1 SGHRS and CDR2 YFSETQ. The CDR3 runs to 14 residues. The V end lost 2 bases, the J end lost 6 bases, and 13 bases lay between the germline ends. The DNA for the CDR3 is TGCGCCAGCAGCTTAGGACAGACGAGGGATACGCAGTATTTT. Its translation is CASSLGQTRDTQYF.

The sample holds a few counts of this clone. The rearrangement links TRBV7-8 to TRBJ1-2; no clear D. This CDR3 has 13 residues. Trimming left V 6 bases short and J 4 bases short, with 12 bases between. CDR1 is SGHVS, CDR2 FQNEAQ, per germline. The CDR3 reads CASSVTAIYGYTF. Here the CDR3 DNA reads TGTGCCAGCAGTGTCACGGCAATCTATGGCTACACCTTC.